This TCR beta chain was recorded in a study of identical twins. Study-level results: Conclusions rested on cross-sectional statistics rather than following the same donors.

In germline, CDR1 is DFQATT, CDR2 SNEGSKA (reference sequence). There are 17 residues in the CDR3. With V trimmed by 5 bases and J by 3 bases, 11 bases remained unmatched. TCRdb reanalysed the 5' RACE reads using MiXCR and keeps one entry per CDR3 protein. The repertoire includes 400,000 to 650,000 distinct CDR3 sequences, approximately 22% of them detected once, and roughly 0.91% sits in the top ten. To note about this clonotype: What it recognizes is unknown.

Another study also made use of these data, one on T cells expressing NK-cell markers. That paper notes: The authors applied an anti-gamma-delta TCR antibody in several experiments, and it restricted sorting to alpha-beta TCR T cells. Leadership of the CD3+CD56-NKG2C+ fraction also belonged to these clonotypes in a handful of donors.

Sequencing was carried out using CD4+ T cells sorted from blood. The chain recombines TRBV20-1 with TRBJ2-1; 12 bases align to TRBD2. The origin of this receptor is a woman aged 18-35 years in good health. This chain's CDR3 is CSAERTSGVFIYNEQFF. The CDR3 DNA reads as TGCAGTGCTGAACGGACTAGCGGGGTTTTTATCTACAATGAGCAGTTCTTC.